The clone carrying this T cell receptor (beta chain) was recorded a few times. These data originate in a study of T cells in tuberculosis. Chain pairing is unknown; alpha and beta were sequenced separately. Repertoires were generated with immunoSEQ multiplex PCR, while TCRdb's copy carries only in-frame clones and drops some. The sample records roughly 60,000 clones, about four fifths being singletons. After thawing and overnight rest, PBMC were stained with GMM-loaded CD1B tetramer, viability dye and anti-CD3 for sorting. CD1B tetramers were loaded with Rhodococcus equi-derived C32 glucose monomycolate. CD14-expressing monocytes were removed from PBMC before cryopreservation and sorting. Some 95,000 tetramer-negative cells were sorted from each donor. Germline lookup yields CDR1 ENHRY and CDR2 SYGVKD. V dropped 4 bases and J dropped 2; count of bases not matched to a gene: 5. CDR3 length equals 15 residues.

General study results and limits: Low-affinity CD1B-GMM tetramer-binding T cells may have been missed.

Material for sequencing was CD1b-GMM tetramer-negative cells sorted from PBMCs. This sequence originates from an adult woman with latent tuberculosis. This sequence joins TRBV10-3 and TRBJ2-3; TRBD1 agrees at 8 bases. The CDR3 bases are TGTGCCATCAGTGCCTCAGGGGGCAACACAGATACGCAGTATTTT. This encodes CAISASGGNTDTQYF.